This T cell receptor beta chain originates from a study of T cells after yellow fever vaccination. General study points: Abundant clonotypes from the bulk population could have been carried over as contaminants into FACS-sorted repertoires. Reappearance after the booster was observed for most primary-vaccination clones (roughly 97% CD4, approximately 90% CD8). A small share of clonotypes appeared in both CD4 and CD8 compartments.

Germline V gene data show CDR1 as DFQATT and CDR2 as SNEGSKA (reference sequence). The ends were cut back, 0 bases at V and 0 bases at J, with 10 bases in the middle. The CDR3 has 15 residues. For TCR, cDNA came from 5'RACE template switching, which added a universal primer site and UMIs. Each CDR3 protein is one row after TCRdb ran MiXCR on the 5' RACE reads. The sample includes fewer than 350,000 distinct CDR3 sequences, 3.5% to 4.5% seen only once; the top ten take 15% to 20%. This clonotype was recorded at least ten times. The antigen is unknown. The receptor was isolated from a man aged 18-30 years who received the YFV17D yellow fever vaccine. This chain joins TRBV20-1 and TRBJ2-3; D is perhaps TRBD2 (6 bases). This sample comprised PBMCs, obtained 15 days after the yellow fever booster vaccination. For the CDR3, the DNA is TGCAGTGCTAGAGATCCTGGGACTAGCACAGATACGCAGTATTTT. Protein: CSARDPGTSTDTQYF.